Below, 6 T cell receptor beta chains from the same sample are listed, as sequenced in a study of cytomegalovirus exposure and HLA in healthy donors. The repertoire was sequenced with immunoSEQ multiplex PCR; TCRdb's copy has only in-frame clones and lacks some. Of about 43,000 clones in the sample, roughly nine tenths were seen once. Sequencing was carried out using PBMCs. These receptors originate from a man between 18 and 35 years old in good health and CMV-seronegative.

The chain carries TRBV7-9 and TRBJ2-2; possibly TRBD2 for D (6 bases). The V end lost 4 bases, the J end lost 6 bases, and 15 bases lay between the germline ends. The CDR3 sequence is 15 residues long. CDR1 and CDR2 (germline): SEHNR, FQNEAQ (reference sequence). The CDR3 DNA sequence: TGTGCCAGCAGCTACCCCGGGAGCCCCTCCGGGGAGCTGTTTTTT. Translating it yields CASSYPGSPSGELFF. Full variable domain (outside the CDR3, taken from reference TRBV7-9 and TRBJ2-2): DTGVSQNPRHKITKRGQNVTFRCDPISEHNRLYWYRQTLGQGPEFLTYFQNEAQLEKSRLLSDRFSAERPKGSFSTLEIQRTEQGDSAMYLCASSYPGSPSGELFFGEGSRLTVL.

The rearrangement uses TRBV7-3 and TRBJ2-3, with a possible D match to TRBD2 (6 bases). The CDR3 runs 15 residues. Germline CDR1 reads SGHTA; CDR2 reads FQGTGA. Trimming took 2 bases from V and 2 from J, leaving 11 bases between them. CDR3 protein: CASSLSGGITDTQYF. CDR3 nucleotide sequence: TGTGCCAGCAGCTTATCCGGCGGGATCACAGATACGCAGTATTTT.

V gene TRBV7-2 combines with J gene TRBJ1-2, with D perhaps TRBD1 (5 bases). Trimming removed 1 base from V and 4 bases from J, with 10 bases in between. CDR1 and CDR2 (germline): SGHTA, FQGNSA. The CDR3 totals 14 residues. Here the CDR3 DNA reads TGTGCCAGCAGCTTAGAGTCCCAGGGCTATGGCTACACCTTC. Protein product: CASSLESQGYGYTF.

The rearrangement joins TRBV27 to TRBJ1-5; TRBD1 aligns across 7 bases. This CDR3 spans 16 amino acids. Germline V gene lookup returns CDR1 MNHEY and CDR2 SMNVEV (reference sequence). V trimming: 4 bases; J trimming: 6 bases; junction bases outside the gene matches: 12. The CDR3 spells CASSSKSRGFTQPQHF. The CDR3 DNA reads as TGTGCCAGCAGTTCAAAGTCCAGGGGGTTTACTCAGCCCCAGCATTTT.

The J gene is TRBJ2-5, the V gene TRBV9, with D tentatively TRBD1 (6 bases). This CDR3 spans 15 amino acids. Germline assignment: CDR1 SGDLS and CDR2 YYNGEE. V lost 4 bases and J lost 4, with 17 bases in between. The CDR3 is CASSSNPQGPETQYF. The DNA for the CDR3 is TGTGCCAGCAGCAGTAACCCACAGGGTCCAGAGACCCAGTACTTC.

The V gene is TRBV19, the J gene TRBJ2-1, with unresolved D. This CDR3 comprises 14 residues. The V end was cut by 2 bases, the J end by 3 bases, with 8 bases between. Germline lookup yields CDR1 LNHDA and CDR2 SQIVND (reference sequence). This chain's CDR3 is CASSINSFYNEQFF. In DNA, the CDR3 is TGTGCCAGTAGTATAAATAGCTTCTACAATGAGCAGTTCTTC.